The 22 T cell receptor beta chains reported below all come from one sample, sequenced in a study of shared clonotypes between healthy human individuals. Naive CD8 cells, CD45RO-negative and positively selected for CCR7, excluded terminally differentiated effector memory CD45RA+ cells. Sequencing used immunoSEQ multiplex PCR; TCRdb keeps in-frame clones, though not all of them. The sample carries about 590,000 clones, about 95% recorded once. The sequencing sample was made of naive CD8+ T cells sorted from blood. The source of these receptors is a woman aged 25 to 39 in good health.

The chain combines TRBV6-1 with TRBJ2-7; the D gene is possibly TRBD1 (6 bases). Germline lookup yields CDR1 MNHNS and CDR2 SASEGT. The CDR3 extends over 13 amino acids. V was shortened by 10 bases and J by 2 bases, with 15 bases between the two germline ends. The CDR3 nucleotides read TGTGCCAATTCTCAGGGGTTAGCCTACGAGCAGTACTTC. The encoded protein is CANSQGLAYEQYF.

The chain links TRBV2 to TRBJ1-2; no clear D gene. Trimming removed 0 bases from V and 8 bases from J, with 16 bases in between. Germline values: CDR1 SNHLY, CDR2 FYNNEI. CDR3 length equals 15 residues. The DNA of the CDR3 is TGTGCCAGCAGTGAAGCGCCGACGGTCGCCTGGGGCTACACCTTC. It translates to CASSEAPTVAWGYTF.

The rearrangement joins TRBV7-9 to TRBJ2-5; no clear D gene. The J call may be mistaken, given a closer DNA end match to TRBJ2-7. The CDR3 covers 14 residues. CDR1 and CDR2 (germline): SEHNR, FQNEAQ (reference sequence). The CDR3 DNA reads TGTGCCAGCAGCTTAGAACTTTTCGACTACGAGCAGTACTTC. Translation: CASSLELFDYEQYF.

This chain links TRBV11-2 with TRBJ2-7, with a possible D match to TRBD1 (6 bases). CDR1 and CDR2 (germline): SGHAT, FQNNGV. The CDR3 extends over 16 amino acids. Trimming left V 0 bases short and J 4 bases short, with 16 bases between. CDR3: CASSLDVMTGQYEQYF. CDR3 DNA: TGTGCCAGCAGCTTAGATGTTATGACAGGCCAGTACGAGCAGTACTTC.

V gene TRBV25-1 combines with J gene TRBJ1-2; D not resolved. The CDR3 is 13 residues long. V gave up 4 bases and J gave up 8 bases, with 14 bases separating them. CDR1 is MGHDK and CDR2 is SYGVNS in the germline V gene. CDR3 DNA: TGTGCCAGCAGTGGGGCATTCCAGAGGGGCTACACCTTC. Its protein is CASSGAFQRGYTF.

The chain combines TRBV5-6 with TRBJ1-5; TRBD1 might be the D (5 bases). CDR1 and CDR2 from the germline V gene are SGHDT and YYEEEE. This CDR3 is built from 14 residues. The V end was cut by 4 bases, the J end by 4 bases, with 12 bases between. CDR3 region: CASSRGLLNQPQHF. The CDR3 nucleotides are TGTGCCAGCAGCCGGGGACTGTTAAATCAGCCCCAGCATTTT. The full variable domain, with the rest looked up from reference TRBV5-6 and TRBJ1-5, is DAGVTQSPTHLIKTRGQQVTLRCSPKSGHDTVSWYQQALGQGPQFIFQYYEEEERQRGNFPDRFSGHQFPNYSSELNVNALLLGDSALYLCASSRGLLNQPQHFGDGTRLSIL.

V usage is TRBV15 and J usage is TRBJ2-2; D ambiguous. Germline CDR1 LNHNV, CDR2 YYDKDF (reference sequence). The CDR3 is made up of 14 amino acids. Trimming removed 2 bases at V and 1 base at J, with 5 bases between. The CDR3 is CATSRSRNTGELFF. The CDR3 DNA follows: TGTGCCACCAGCAGATCTCGGAACACCGGGGAGCTGTTTTTT. The full variable domain, in which reference TRBV15 and TRBJ2-2 provide the parts outside the CDR3, is DAMVIQNPRYQVTQFGKPVTLSCSQTLNHNVMYWYQQKSSQAPKLLFHYYDKDFNNEADTPDNFQSRRPNTSFCFLDIRSPGLGDTAMYLCATSRSRNTGELFFGEGSRLTVL.

This clone was seen a handful of times. The CDR3 reads CASSPRTSGRSINEQFF. The CDR3 bases are TGTGCCAGCAGCCCGAGGACTAGCGGGAGGAGTATCAATGAGCAGTTCTTC. This rearrangement joins TRBV7-6 to TRBJ2-1, with TRBD2 identical over 14 bases. Germline V gene lookup returns CDR1 SGHVS and CDR2 FNYEAQ. The ends lost 5 bases at V and 6 bases at J; junction bases unmatched: 9. The CDR3 loop spans 17 amino acids.

The genes are TRBV5-4 and TRBJ1-2; 7 bases map to TRBD1. The V and J ends lost 0 bases and 1 base, in that order; junction bases with no gene match: 3. Germline V gene lookup returns CDR1 SGHNT and CDR2 YYREEE (reference sequence). The CDR3 spans 15 residues. CDR3 amino acids: CASSLETGNNYGYTF. The DNA for the CDR3 is TGTGCCAGCAGCTTGGAGACAGGGAATAACTATGGCTACACCTTC.

This clone was seen only a few times. The chain uses TRBV13 and TRBJ1-2; D not resolved. CDR1 and CDR2 (germline): PRHDT, FYEKMQ (reference sequence). The CDR3 is 13 amino acids. V was trimmed by 0 bases and J by 6 bases, leaving 8 bases between them. Here the CDR3 reads CASSLGRNDGYTF. The CDR3 DNA reads TGTGCCAGCAGCTTAGGAAGGAACGATGGCTACACCTTC. Filled out from reference TRBV13 and TRBJ1-2, the complete variable domain reads AAGVIQSPRHLIKEKRETATLKCYPIPRHDTVYWYQQGPGQDPQFLISFYEKMQSDKGSIPDRFSAQQFSDYHSELNMSSLELGDSALYFCASSLGRNDGYTFGSGTRLTVV.

The chain uses TRBV29-1 and TRBJ2-1, with 9 bases identical to TRBD1. Germline loops: CDR1 SQVTM, CDR2 ANQGSEA. The CDR3 extends over 17 amino acids. Trimming cost V 2 bases and J 9 bases; bases outside gene matches: 17. Written as DNA, the CDR3 is TGCAGCGTTGAACAAAATCAACAGGGGGCGACAAGGTTTGAGCAGTTCTTC. The encoded protein is CSVEQNQQGATRFEQFF.

The V and J genes are TRBV13 and TRBJ2-3, with a weak D call TRBD2 (6 bases). The ends were cut back, 1 base at V and 1 base at J, with 9 bases in the middle. Per germline, CDR1 PRHDT and CDR2 FYEKMQ (reference sequence). There are 15 residues in the CDR3. CDR3 DNA sequence: TGTGCCAGCAGCTTAGTTGAGCGGGGCACAGATACGCAGTATTTT. It encodes CASSLVERGTDTQYF.

The V call is TRBV28, the J call TRBJ2-7, with TRBD1 identical over 8 bases. The ends lost 5 bases at V and 6 bases at J; junction bases unmatched: 9. This CDR3 contains 14 residues. Germline V CDR1 and CDR2: MDHEN, SYDVKM. CDR3 sequence (DNA): TGTGCCAGCAGTCCCCCGGACAGGGACCCCGAGCAGTACTTC. This gives the protein CASSPPDRDPEQYF.

This sequence joins TRBV5-6 and TRBJ1-1; no reliable D call. V lost 1 base, J lost 5 bases, and 6 bases lay in between. CDR1 is SGHDT, CDR2 YYEEEE, per germline. The CDR3 sequence is 12 residues long. CDR3 sequence (DNA): TGTGCCAGCAGCTTGTTAAGAACTGAAGCTTTCTTT. This gives the protein CASSLLRTEAFF. The full variable domain, completed using reference TRBV5-6 and TRBJ1-1, is DAGVTQSPTHLIKTRGQQVTLRCSPKSGHDTVSWYQQALGQGPQFIFQYYEEEERQRGNFPDRFSGHQFPNYSSELNVNALLLGDSALYLCASSLLRTEAFFGQGTRLTVV.

The chain employs TRBV5-6 and TRBJ2-7; no clear D gene. V was clipped by 2 bases and J by 3 bases, with 12 bases between them. The CDR3 spans 14 residues. Per germline, CDR1 SGHDT and CDR2 YYEEEE. CDR3 in amino acids: CASSFGHSIYEQYF. CDR3 sequence (DNA): TGTGCCAGCAGCTTCGGCCACTCCATCTACGAGCAGTACTTC.

This clone was recorded once. V usage is TRBV19 and J usage is TRBJ2-7; tentative D call: TRBD2 (5 bases). This CDR3 comprises 13 residues. V dropped 4 bases and J dropped 1 base, with 8 bases sitting between them. In germline, CDR1 is LNHDA, CDR2 SQIVND (reference sequence). CDR3 coding DNA: TGTGCCAGTAGTACCGGGGTGTCCTACGAGCAGTACTTC. Protein sequence: CASSTGVSYEQYF.

A remark on this clone: In the same sample, other DNA sequences code for this CDR3. The chain uses TRBV20-1 and TRBJ1-2; D call uncertain. Trimming took off 0 bases at V and 1 base at J, with 0 bases between the two ends. The CDR3 sequence is 11 residues long. Germline values: CDR1 DFQATT, CDR2 SNEGSKA (reference sequence). This CDR3 is CSARDNYGYTF. The CDR3 DNA follows: TGCAGTGCTAGAGATAACTATGGCTACACCTTC.

Details on this clone: The same CDR3 arises from other DNA sequences in this sample as well. The V gene is TRBV5-6, the J gene TRBJ2-1; D gene uncertain. V was cut by 2 bases and J by 5 bases, with 5 bases left in between. The CDR3 has 12 residues. Germline assignment: CDR1 SGHDT and CDR2 YYEEEE. The CDR3 nucleotides are TGTGCCAGCAGCTTTGGGGACAATGAGCAGTTCTTC. Protein sequence: CASSFGDNEQFF.

J is TRBJ2-7 and V is TRBV27; 9 bases fit TRBD1. Germline CDR1 reads MNHEY; CDR2 reads SMNVEV (reference sequence). After removal of 4 bases from V and 3 bases from J, the junction contained 7 bases not matched to a gene. The length of the CDR3 is 15 residues. The CDR3 DNA is TGTGCCAGCAGTTGGGGCCTGGGACAGGGCTACGAGCAGTACTTC. Translation gives CASSWGLGQGYEQYF.

V and J are TRBV7-9 and TRBJ1-1; 7 bases line up with TRBD1. This CDR3 region has 16 residues. Germline-derived CDR1 and CDR2 are SEHNR and FQNEAQ (reference sequence). The V gene end was trimmed by 5 bases and the J gene end by 0 bases; junction bases not matched to a gene: 9. The CDR3 spells CASSTVTGTLNTEAFF. CDR3 bases: TGTGCCAGCAGCACCGTGACAGGGACCCTGAACACTGAAGCTTTCTTT.

V is TRBV7-9 and J is TRBJ2-6, with 8 bases that match TRBD1. Trimming took 5 bases from V and 0 from J; bases not matched to a gene: 6. This CDR3 is 17 amino acids long. Germline CDR1 reads SEHNR; CDR2 reads FQNEAQ (reference sequence). The DNA for the CDR3 is TGTGCCAGCAGCCCGAGACAGGGGTACTCTGGGGCCAACGTCCTGACTTTC. The encoded protein is CASSPRQGYSGANVLTF.

The chain links TRBV11-2 to TRBJ2-3; 11 bases line up with TRBD2. The CDR3 contains 17 residues. Germline V gene sequence: CDR1 SGHAT, CDR2 FQNNGV. J was trimmed by 2 bases and V by 0 bases; bases with no gene match: 4. CDR3 region: CASSLEWTSGLTDTQYF. As DNA, the CDR3 is TGTGCCAGCAGCTTAGAGTGGACTAGCGGGCTCACAGATACGCAGTATTTT.